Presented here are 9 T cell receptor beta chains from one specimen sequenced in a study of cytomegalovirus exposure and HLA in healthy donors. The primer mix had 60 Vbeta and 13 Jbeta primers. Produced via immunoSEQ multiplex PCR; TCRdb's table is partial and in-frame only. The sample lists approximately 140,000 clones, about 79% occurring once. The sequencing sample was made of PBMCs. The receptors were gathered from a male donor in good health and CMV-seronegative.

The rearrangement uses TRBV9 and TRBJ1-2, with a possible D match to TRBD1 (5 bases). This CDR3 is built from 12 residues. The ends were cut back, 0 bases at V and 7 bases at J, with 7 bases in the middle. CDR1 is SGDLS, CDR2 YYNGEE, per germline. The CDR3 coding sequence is TGTGCCAGCAGCGTAGAAGGGGTTGGCTACACCTTC. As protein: CASSVEGVGYTF.

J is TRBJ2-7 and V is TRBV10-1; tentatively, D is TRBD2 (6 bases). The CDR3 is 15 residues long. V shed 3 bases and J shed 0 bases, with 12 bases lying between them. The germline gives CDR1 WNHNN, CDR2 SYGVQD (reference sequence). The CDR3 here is CASSDGGISSYEQYF. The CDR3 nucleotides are TGCGCCAGCAGTGACGGCGGGATCAGCTCCTACGAGCAGTACTTC.

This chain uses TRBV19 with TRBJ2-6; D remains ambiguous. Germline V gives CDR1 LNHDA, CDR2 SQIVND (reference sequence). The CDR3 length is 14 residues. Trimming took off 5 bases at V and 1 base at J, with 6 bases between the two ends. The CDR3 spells CASSPGSGANVLTF. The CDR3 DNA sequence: TGTGCCAGTAGTCCGGGTTCTGGGGCCAACGTCCTGACTTTC. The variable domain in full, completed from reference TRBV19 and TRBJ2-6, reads DGGITQSPKYLFRKEGQNVTLSCEQNLNHDAMYWYRQDPGQGLRLIYYSQIVNDFQKGDIAEGYSVSREKKESFPLTVTSAQKNPTAFYLCASSPGSGANVLTFGAGSRLTVL.

In DNA, the CDR3 is TGTGCCAGCAGCTTATCGGAGGGTCAGCCCCAGCATTTT. Its protein is CASSLSEGQPQHF. The rearrangement joins TRBV7-6 to TRBJ1-5; D gene ambiguous. Trimming left V 2 bases short and J 6 bases short, with 8 bases between. CDR1 is SGHVS, CDR2 FNYEAQ, per germline. The CDR3 has 13 amino acids.

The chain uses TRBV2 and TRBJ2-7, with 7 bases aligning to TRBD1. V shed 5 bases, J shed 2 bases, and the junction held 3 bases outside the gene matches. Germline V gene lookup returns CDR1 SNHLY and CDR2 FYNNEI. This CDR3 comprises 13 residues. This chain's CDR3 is CASSIDRAYEQYF. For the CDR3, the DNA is TGTGCCAGCAGTATCGACAGGGCCTACGAGCAGTACTTC.

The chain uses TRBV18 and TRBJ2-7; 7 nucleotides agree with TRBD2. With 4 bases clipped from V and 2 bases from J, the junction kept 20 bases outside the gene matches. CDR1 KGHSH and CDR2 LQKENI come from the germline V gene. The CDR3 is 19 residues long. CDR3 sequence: CASSQTTASGGSYPYEQYF. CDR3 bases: TGTGCCAGCTCACAAACTACGGCTAGCGGAGGATCTTATCCCTACGAGCAGTACTTC.

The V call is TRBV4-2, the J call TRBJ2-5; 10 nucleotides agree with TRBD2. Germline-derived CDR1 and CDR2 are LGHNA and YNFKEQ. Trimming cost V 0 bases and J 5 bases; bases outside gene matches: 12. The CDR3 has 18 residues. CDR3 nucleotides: TGTGCCAGCAGCCAAGAAGAGAATAGCGGGAGGATACGGGAGACCCAGTACTTC. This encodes CASSQEENSGRIRETQYF.

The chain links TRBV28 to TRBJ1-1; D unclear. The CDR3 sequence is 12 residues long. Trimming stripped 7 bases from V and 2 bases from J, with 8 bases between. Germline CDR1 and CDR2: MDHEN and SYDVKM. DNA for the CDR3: TGTGCCAGCACGGGGTCAAACACTGAAGCTTTCTTT. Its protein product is CASTGSNTEAFF.

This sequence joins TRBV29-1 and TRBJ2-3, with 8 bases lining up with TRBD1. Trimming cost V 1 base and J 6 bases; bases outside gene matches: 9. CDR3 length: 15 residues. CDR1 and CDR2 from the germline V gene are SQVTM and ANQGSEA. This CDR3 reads CSVEGGDRPGDTQYF. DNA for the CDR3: TGCAGCGTTGAAGGGGGGGACAGGCCGGGGGATACGCAGTATTTT.